These 2 T cell receptor beta chains originate from one sample sequenced in a study of CD8+ T cells in alopecia areata. After isolation, RNA underwent reverse transcription to generate cDNA as the sequencing template. The protocol was immunoSEQ multiplex PCR, while the TCRdb copy is restricted to in-frame clones and leaves out a portion. This sample has more than 11,000 clones, with about 57% found just once. Sorting of CD4+ cells into CD25+CD127- cells was carried out for a few patients. Sequencing was carried out using CD4+ Tregs sorted from blood. These receptors all stem from a human donor with alopecia areata.

This chain connects TRBV19 to TRBJ2-4; 7 bases match TRBD2. The CDR3 covers 14 residues. The V segment lost 3 bases and the J segment 5 bases; nucleotides outside the gene matches: 4. Germline V gene data show CDR1 as LNHDA and CDR2 as SQIVND (reference sequence). CDR3 nucleotide sequence: TGTGCCAGTAGTATTTTGAGCGGGGAAAACATTCAGTACTTC. Translated, it gives CASSILSGENIQYF.

This sequence joins TRBV29-1 and TRBJ2-3; 7 nucleotides match TRBD1. V trimming: 6 bases; J trimming: 3 bases; junction bases outside the gene matches: 9. The CDR3 loop spans 14 amino acids. Germline values: CDR1 SQVTM, CDR2 ANQGSEA. The CDR3 is CSVCTGVDTDTQYF. Written as DNA, the CDR3 is TGCAGCGTCTGCACAGGGGTGGATACAGATACGCAGTATTTT.